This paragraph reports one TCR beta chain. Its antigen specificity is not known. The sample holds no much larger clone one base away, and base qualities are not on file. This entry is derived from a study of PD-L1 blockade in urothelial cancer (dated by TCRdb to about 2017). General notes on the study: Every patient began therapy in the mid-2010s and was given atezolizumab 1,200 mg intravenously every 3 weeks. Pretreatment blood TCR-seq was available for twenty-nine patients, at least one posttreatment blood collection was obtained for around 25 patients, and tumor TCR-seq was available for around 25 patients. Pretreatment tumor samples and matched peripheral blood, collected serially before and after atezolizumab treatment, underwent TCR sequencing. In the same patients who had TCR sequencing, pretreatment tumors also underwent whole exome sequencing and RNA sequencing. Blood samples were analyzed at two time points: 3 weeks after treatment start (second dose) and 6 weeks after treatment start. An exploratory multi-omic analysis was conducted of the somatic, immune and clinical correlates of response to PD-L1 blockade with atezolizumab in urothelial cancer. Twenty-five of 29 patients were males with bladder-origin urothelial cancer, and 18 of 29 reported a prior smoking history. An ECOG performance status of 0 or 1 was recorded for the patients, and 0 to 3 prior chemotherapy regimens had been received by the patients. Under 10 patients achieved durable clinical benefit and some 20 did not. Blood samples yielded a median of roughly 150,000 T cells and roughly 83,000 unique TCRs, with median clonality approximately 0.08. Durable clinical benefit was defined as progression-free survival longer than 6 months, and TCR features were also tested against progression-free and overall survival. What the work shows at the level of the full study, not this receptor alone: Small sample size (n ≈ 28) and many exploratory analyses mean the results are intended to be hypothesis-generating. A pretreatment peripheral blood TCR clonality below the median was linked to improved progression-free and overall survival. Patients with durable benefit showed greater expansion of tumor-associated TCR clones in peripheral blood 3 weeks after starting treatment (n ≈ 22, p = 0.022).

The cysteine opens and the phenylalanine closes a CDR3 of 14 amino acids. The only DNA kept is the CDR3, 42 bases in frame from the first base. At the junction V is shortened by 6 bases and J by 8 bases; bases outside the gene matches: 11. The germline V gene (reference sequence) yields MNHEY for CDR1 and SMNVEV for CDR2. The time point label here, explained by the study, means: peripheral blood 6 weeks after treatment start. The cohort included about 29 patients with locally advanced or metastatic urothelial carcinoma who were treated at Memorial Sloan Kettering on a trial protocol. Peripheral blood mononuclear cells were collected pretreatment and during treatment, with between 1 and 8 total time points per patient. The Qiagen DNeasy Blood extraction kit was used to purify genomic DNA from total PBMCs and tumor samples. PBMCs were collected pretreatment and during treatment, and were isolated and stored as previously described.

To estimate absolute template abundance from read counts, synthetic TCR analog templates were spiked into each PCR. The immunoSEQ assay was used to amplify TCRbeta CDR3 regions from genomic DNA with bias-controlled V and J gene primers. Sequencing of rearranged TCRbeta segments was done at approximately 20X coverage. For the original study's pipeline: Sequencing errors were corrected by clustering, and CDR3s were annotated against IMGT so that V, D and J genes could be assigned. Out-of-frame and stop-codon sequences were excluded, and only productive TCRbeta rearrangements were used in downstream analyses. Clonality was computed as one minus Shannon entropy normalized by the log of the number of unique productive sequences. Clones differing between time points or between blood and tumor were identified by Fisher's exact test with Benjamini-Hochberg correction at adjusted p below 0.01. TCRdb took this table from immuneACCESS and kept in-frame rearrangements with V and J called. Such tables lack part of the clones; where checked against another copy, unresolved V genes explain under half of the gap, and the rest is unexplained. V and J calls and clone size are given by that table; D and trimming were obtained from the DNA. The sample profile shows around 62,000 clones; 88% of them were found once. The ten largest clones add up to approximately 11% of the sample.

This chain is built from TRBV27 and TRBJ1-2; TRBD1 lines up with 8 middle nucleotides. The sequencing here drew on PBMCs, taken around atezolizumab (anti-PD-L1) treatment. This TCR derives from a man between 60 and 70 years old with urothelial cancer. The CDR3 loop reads CASRRSDREDGYTF. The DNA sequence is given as TGTGCCAGCAGACGGTCGGACAGGGAGGACGGCTACACCTTC.